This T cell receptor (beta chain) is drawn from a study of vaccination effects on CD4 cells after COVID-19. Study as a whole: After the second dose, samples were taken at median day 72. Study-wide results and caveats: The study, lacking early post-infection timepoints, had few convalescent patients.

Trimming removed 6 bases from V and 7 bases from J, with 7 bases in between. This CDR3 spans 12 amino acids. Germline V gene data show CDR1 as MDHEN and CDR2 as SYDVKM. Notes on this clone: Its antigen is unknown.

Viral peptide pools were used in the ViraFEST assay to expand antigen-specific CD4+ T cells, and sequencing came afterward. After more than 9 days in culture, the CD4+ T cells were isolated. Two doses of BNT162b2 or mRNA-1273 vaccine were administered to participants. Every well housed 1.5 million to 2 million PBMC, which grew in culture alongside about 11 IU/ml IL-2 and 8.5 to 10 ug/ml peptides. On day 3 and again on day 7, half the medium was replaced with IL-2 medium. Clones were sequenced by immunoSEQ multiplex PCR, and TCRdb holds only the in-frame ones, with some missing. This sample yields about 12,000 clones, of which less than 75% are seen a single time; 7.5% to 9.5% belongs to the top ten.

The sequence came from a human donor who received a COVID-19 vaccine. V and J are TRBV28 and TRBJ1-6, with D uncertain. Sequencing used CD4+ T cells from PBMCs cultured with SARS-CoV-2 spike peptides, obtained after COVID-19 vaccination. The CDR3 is CASRGGNSPLHF. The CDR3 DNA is TGTGCCAGCAGGGGTGGCAATTCACCCCTCCACTTT.